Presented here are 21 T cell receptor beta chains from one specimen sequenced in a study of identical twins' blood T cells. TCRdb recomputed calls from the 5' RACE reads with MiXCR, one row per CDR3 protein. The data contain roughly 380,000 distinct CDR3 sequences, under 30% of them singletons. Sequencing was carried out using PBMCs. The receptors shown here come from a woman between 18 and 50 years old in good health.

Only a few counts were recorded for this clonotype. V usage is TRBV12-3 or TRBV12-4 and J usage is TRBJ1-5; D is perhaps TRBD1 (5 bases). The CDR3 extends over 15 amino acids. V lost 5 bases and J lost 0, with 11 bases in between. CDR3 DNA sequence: TGTGCCAGCAGTGTTTCCAGGGATAGCAATCAGCCCCAGCATTTT. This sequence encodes CASSVSRDSNQPQHF.

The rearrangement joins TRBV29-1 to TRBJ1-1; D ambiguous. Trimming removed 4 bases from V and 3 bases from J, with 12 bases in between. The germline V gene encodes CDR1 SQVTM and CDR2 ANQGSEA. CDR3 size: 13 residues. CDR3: CSVASFGDTEAFF. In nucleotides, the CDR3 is TGCAGCGTTGCTTCGTTTGGGGACACTGAAGCTTTCTTT.

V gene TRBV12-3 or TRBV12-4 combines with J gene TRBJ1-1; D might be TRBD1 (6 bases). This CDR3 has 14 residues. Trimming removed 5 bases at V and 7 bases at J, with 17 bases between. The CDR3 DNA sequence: TGTGCCAGCAGTCCATCCGGACAGACCGGTGAAGCTTTCTTT. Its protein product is CASSPSGQTGEAFF.

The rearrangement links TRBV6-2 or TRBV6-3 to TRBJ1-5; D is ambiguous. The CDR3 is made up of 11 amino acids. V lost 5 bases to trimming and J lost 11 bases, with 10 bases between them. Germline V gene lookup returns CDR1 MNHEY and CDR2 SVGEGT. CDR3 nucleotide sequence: TGTGCCAGCAGTGGGGATAGGACCCAGCATTTT. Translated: CASSGDRTQHF.

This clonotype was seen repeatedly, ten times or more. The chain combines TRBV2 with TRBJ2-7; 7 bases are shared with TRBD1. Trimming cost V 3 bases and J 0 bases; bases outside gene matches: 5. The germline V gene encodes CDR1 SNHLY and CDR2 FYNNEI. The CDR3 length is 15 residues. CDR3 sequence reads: CASSDPDRPSYEQYF. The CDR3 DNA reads TGTGCCAGCAGTGATCCGGACAGGCCCTCCTACGAGCAGTACTTC.

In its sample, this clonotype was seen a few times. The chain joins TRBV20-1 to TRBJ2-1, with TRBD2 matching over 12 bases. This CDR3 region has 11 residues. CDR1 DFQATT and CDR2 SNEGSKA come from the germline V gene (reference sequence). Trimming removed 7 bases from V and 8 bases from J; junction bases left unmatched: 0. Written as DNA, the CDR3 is TGCAGTGGACTAGCGGGAGATGAGCAGTTCTTC. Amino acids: CSGLAGDEQFF.

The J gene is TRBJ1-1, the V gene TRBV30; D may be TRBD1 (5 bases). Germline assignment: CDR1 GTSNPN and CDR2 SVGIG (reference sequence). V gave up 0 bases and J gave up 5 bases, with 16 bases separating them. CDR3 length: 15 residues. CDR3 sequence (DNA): TGTGCCTGGAGTGTACGGGGGACCCTACTTACTGAAGCTTTCTTT. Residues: CAWSVRGTLLTEAFF.

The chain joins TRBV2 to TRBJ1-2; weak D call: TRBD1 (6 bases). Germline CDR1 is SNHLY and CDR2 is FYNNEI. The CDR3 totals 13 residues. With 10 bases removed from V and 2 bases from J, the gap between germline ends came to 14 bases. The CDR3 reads CATAQGTNYGYTF. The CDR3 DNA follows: TGTGCCACCGCACAGGGTACCAACTATGGCTACACCTTC.

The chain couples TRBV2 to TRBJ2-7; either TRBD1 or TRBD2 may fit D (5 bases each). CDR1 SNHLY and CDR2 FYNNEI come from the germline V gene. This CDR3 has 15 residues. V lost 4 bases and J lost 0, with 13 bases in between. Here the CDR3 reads CASSGGTLSSYEQYF. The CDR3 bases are TGTGCCAGCAGTGGGGGGACCCTAAGCTCCTACGAGCAGTACTTC.

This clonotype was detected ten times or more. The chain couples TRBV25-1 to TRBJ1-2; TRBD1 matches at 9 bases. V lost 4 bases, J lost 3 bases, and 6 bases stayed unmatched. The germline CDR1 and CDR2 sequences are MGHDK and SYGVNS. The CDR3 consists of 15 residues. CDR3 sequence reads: CASSARQGGDYGYTF. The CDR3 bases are TGTGCCAGCAGTGCTAGACAGGGGGGGGACTATGGCTACACCTTC.

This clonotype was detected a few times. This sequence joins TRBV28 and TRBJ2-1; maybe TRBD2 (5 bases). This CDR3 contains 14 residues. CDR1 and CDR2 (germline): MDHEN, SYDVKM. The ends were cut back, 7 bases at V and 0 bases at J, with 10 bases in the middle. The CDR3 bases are TGTGCCAGCACGGCGGGCTTCTCCTACAATGAGCAGTTCTTC. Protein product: CASTAGFSYNEQFF. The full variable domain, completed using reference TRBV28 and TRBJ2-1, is DVKVTQSSRYLVKRTGEKVFLECVQDMDHENMFWYRQDPGLGLRLIYFSYDVKMKEKGDIPEGYSVSREKKERFSLILESASTNQTSMYLCASTAGFSYNEQFFGPGTRLTVL.

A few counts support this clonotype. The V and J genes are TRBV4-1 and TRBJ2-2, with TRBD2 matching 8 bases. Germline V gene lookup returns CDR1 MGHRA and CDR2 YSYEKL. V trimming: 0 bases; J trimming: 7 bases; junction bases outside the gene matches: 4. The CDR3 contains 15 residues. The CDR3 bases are TGCGCCAGCAGCCAAGATCCGGGAGGGGACGGGGAGCTGTTTTTT. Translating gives CASSQDPGGDGELFF.

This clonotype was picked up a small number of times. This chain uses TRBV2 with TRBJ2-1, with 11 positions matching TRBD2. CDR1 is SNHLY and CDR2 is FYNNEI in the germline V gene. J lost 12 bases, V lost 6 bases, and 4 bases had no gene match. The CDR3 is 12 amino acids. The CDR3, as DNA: TGTGCCAGCAGGACTACTAGCGGGGGGCAGTTCTTC. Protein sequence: CASRTTSGGQFF.

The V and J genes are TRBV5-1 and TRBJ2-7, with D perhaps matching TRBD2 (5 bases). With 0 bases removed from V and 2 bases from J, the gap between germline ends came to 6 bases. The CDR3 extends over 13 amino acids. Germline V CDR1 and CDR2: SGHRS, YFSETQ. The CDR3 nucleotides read TGCGCCAGCAGCTTGGGTAGCGCCTACGAGCAGTACTTC. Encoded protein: CASSLGSAYEQYF. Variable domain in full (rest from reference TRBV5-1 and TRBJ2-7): KAGVTQTPRYLIKTRGQQVTLSCSPISGHRSVSWYQQTPGQGLQFLFEYFSETQRNKGNFPGRFSGRQFSNSRSEMNVSTLELGDSALYLCASSLGSAYEQYFGPGTRLTVT.

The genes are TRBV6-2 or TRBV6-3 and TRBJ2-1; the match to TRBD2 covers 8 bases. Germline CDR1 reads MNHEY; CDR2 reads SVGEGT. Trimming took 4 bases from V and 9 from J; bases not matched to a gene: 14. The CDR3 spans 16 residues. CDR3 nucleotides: TGTGCCAGCAGTTTTATTCGTCTAGCGGGTATACTTGAGCAGTTCTTC. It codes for CASSFIRLAGILEQFF.

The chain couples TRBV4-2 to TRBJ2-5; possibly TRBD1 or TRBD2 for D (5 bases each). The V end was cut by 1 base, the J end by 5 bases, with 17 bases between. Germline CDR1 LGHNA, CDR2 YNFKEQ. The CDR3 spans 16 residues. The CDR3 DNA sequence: TGTGCCAGCAGCCAAGTTCAAGGGACCCTCGGGGAGACCCAGTACTTC. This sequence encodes CASSQVQGTLGETQYF.

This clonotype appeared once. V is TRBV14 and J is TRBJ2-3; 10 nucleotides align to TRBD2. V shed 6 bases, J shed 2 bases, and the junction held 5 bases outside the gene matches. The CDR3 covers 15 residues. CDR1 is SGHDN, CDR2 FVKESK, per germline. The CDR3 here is CASRRTSGITDTQYF. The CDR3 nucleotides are TGTGCCAGCAGACGGACTAGCGGAATCACAGATACGCAGTATTTT.

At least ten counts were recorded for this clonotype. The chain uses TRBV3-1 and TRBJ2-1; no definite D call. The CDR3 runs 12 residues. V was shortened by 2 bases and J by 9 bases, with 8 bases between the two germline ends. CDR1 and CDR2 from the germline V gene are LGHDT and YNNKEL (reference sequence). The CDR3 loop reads CASSQRDIEQFF. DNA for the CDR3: TGTGCCAGCAGCCAAAGGGATATTGAGCAGTTCTTC.

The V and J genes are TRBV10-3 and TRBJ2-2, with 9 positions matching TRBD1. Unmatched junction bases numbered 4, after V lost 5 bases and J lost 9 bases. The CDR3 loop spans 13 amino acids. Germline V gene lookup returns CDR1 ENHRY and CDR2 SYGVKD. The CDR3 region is CAISPGTGRELFF. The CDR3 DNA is TGTGCCATCAGTCCGGGGACAGGGAGGGAGCTGTTTTTT.

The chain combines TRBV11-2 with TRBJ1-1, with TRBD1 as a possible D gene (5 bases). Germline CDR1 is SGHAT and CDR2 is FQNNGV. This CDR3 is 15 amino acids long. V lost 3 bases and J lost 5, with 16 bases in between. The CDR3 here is CASSFEFRWGTEAFF. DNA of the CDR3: TGTGCCAGCAGCTTCGAGTTCAGGTGGGGGACTGAAGCTTTCTTT. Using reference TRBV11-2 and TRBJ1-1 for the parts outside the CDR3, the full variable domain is EAGVAQSPRYKIIEKRQSVAFWCNPISGHATLYWYQQILGQGPKLLIQFQNNGVVDDSQLPKDRFSAERLKGVDSTLKIQPAKLEDSAVYLCASSFEFRWGTEAFFGQGTRLTVV.

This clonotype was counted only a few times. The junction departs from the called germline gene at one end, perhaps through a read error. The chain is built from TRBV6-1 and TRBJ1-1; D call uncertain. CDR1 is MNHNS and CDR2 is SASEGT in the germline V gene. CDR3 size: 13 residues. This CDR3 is CASSEAGNSEAFF. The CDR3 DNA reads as TGTGCCAGCAGTGAAGCGGGGAACAGTGAAGCTTTCTTT.